Below are 6 T cell receptor beta chains sequenced from a single sample in a study of blood T cell repertoires in COVID-19. Sequencing was performed with immunoSEQ multiplex PCR; in TCRdb, only in-frame clones are kept and a portion is missing. The sample consists of 200,000 to 250,000 clones, 85% to 90% of them appearing once. Input material: peripheral blood. Receptor source: a woman between 50 and 59 years old with COVID-19, enrolled during active disease.

The chain is built from TRBV9 and TRBJ2-1; possible D gene TRBD1, 5 bases. CDR3 length: 15 residues. Germline V gene data show CDR1 as SGDLS and CDR2 as YYNGEE. The V gene lost 0 bases and the J gene lost 0 bases, with 7 bases spanning the gap. This chain's CDR3 is CASSVAQGSYNEQFF. The CDR3 nucleotides are TGTGCCAGCAGCGTAGCTCAGGGCTCCTACAATGAGCAGTTCTTC. Complete variable domain (other parts from reference TRBV9 and TRBJ2-1): DSGVTQTPKHLITATGQRVTLRCSPRSGDLSVYWYQQSLDQGLQFLIQYYNGEERAKGNILERFSAQQFPDLHSELNLSSLELGDSALYFCASSVAQGSYNEQFFGPGTRLTVL.

V usage is TRBV19 and J usage is TRBJ1-5; maybe TRBD1 (6 bases). The CDR3 has 14 amino acids. The germline gives CDR1 LNHDA, CDR2 SQIVND (reference sequence). The V gene lost 11 bases and the J gene lost 0 bases, with 14 bases spanning the gap. CDR3 amino acids: CAGGTGFSNQPQHF. CDR3 sequence (DNA): TGTGCCGGGGGTACAGGGTTTAGCAATCAGCCCCAGCATTTT. The entire variable domain, with the rest obtained from reference TRBV19 and TRBJ1-5, is as follows: DGGITQSPKYLFRKEGQNVTLSCEQNLNHDAMYWYRQDPGQGLRLIYYSQIVNDFQKGDIAEGYSVSREKKESFPLTVTSAQKNPTAFYLCAGGTGFSNQPQHFGDGTRLSIL.

This clone has more than one count but fewer than ten. CDR3 loop: CASSLGRGDEQYV. CDR3 DNA: TGTGCCAGCAGCTTAGGGCGGGGTGACGAGCAGTACGTC. This chain uses TRBV7-6 with TRBJ2-7; maybe TRBD2 (6 bases). The germline CDR1 and CDR2 sequences are SGHVS and FNYEAQ. V lost 1 base, J lost 5 bases, and 9 bases lay in between. The CDR3 is 13 residues long.

This clone was counted once. The rearrangement uses TRBV5-1 and TRBJ2-7, with D maybe TRBD1 (6 bases). Trimming took 3 bases from V and 2 from J, leaving 9 bases between them. Germline lookup yields CDR1 SGHRS and CDR2 YFSETQ. The CDR3 extends over 13 amino acids. The CDR3 DNA reads as TGCGCCAGCAGCTCGGACAGACCCTACGAGCAGTACTTC. Translating it yields CASSSDRPYEQYF. Full variable domain (outside the CDR3, taken from reference TRBV5-1 and TRBJ2-7): KAGVTQTPRYLIKTRGQQVTLSCSPISGHRSVSWYQQTPGQGLQFLFEYFSETQRNKGNFPGRFSGRQFSNSRSEMNVSTLELGDSALYLCASSSDRPYEQYFGPGTRLTVT.

The V call is TRBV27, the J call TRBJ2-1, with D possibly being TRBD1 (5 bases). Germline V gene lookup returns CDR1 MNHEY and CDR2 SMNVEV (reference sequence). V was pared by 5 bases and J by 6 bases, with 14 bases between. The CDR3 is made up of 14 amino acids. The CDR3 is CASSMQGLFNEQFF. Written as DNA, the CDR3 is TGTGCCAGCAGTATGCAGGGCTTGTTCAATGAGCAGTTCTTC.

The chain employs TRBV6-2 or TRBV6-3 and TRBJ1-5, with 7 positions matching TRBD1. The CDR3 spans 17 residues. Germline V gene sequence: CDR1 MNHEY, CDR2 SVGEGT. Losses at the gene ends were 6 bases for V and 2 bases for J; bases not matched to a gene: 13. CDR3 in DNA: TGTGCCAGCAGCCTCGACAGGGTTGGGCCGGGCAATCAGCCCCAGCATTTT. It yields the protein CASSLDRVGPGNQPQHF.